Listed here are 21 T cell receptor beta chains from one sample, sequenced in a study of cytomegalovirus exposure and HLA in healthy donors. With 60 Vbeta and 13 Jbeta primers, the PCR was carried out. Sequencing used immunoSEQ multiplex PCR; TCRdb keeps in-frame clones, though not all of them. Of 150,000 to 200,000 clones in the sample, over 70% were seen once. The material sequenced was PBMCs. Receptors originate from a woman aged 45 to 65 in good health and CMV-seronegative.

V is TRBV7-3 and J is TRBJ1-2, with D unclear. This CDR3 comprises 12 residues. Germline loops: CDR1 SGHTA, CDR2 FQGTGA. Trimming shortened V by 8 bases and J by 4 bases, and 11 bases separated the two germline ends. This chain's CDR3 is CASPRGSYGYTF. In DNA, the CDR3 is TGTGCCAGCCCTAGAGGGAGCTATGGCTACACCTTC.

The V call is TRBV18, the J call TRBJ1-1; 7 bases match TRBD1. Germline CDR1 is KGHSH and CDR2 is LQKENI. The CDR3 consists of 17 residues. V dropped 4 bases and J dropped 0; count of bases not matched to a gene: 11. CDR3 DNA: TGTGCCAGCTCACGTAGACAGGGTGGTGACATGAACACTGAAGCTTTCTTT. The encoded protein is CASSRRQGGDMNTEAFF.

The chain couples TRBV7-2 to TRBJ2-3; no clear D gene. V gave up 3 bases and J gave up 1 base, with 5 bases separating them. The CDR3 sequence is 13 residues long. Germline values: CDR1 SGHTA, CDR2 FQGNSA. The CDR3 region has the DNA TGTGCCAGCAGCTTTTCGGGCACAGATACGCAGTATTTT. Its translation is CASSFSGTDTQYF. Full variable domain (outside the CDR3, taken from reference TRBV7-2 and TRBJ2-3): GAGVSQSPSNKVTEKGKDVELRCDPISGHTALYWYRQSLGQGLEFLIYFQGNSAPDKSGLPSDRFSAERTGGSVSTLTIQRTQQEDSAVYLCASSFSGTDTQYFGPGTRLTVL.

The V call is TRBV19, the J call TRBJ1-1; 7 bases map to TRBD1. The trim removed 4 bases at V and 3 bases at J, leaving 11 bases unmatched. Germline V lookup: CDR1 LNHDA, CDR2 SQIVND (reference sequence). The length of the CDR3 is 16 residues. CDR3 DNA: TGTGCCAGTAGTACTATGACAGGGAACAAGCACACTGAAGCTTTCTTT. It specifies CASSTMTGNKHTEAFF.

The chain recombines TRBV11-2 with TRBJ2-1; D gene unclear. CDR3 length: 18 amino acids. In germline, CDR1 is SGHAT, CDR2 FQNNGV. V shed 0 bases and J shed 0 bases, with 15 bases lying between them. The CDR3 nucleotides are TGTGCCAGCAGCTTAGATCCTCGGTCGGTGTACTCCTACAATGAGCAGTTCTTC. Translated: CASSLDPRSVYSYNEQFF.

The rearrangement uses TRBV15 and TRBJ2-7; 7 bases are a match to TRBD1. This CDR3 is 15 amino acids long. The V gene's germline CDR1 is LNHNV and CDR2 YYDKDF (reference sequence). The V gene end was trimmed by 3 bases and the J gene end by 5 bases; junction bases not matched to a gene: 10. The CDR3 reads CATSSSIGGVDEQYF. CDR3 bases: TGTGCCACCAGCAGCAGTATAGGGGGCGTGGACGAGCAGTACTTC.

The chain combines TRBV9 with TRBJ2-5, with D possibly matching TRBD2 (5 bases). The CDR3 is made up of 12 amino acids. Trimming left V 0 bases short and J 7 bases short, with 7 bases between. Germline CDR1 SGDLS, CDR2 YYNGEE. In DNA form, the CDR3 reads TGTGCCAGCAGCGTAGGCGAGGGGACCCAGTACTTC. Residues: CASSVGEGTQYF. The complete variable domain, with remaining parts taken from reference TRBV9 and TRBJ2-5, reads DSGVTQTPKHLITATGQRVTLRCSPRSGDLSVYWYQQSLDQGLQFLIQYYNGEERAKGNILERFSAQQFPDLHSELNLSSLELGDSALYFCASSVGEGTQYFGPGTRLLVL.

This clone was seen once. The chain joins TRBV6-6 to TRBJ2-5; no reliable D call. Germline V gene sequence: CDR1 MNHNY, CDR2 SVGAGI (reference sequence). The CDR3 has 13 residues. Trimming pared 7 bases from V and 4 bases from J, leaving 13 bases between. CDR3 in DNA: TGTGCCAGCAACCGCCCCGATAGAGAGACCCAGTACTTC. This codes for CASNRPDRETQYF.

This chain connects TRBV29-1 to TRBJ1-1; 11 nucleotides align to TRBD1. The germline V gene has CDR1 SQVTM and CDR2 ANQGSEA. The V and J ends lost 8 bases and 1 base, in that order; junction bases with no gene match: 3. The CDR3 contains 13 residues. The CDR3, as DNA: TGCAGCTCTGGGACAGGGGGGAACACTGAAGCTTTCTTT. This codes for CSSGTGGNTEAFF.

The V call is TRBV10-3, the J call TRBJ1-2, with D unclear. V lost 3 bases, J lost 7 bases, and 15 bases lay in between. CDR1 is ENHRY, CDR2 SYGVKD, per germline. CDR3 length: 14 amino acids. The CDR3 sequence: CAISDGGGVRGYTF. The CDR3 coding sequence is TGTGCCATCAGTGACGGTGGCGGGGTTCGTGGCTACACCTTC.

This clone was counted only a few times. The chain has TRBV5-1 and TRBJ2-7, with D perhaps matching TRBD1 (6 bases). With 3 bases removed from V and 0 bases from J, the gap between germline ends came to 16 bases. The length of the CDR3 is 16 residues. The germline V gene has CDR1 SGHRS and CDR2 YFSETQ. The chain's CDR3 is CASSYLDSSSSYEQYF. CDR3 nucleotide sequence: TGCGCCAGCAGCTACCTGGACAGTTCGAGCTCCTACGAGCAGTACTTC.

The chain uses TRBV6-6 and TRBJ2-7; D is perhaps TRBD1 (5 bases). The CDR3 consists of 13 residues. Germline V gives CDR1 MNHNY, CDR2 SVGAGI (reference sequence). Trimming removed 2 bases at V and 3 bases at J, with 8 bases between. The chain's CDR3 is CASSYQGGYEQYF. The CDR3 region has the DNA TGTGCCAGCAGTTACCAGGGCGGCTACGAGCAGTACTTC.

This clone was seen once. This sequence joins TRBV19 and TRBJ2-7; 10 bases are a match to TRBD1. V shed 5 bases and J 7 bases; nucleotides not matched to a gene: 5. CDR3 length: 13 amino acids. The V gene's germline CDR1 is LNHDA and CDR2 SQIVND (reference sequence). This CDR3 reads CASSLGQGSEQYF. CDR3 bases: TGTGCCAGTAGTTTGGGACAGGGGAGTGAGCAGTACTTC.

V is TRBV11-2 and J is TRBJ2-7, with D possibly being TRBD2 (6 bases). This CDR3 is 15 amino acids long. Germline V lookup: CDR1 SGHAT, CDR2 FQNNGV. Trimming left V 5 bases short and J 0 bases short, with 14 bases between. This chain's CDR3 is CASSPWLANSYEQYF. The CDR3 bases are TGTGCCAGCAGCCCGTGGCTAGCGAACTCCTACGAGCAGTACTTC.

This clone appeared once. The CDR3 DNA reads as TGTGCCAGCAGTGATATTCCGGGACAGGGAACCTACAATGAGCAGTTCTTC. This codes for CASSDIPGQGTYNEQFF. V and J are TRBV27 and TRBJ2-1; 9 nucleotides align to TRBD1. V was clipped by 5 bases and J by 2 bases; unmatched bases: 10. The CDR3 runs to 17 residues. CDR1 is MNHEY, CDR2 SMNVEV, per germline (reference sequence).

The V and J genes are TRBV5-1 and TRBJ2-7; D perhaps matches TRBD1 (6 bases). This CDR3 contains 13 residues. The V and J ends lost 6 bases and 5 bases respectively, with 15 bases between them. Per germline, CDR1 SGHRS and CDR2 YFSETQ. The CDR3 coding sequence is TGCGCCAGCAAGAAACAGGGAACCAACGAGCAGTACTTC. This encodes CASKKQGTNEQYF. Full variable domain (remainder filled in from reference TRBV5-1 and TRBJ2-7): KAGVTQTPRYLIKTRGQQVTLSCSPISGHRSVSWYQQTPGQGLQFLFEYFSETQRNKGNFPGRFSGRQFSNSRSEMNVSTLELGDSALYLCASKKQGTNEQYFGPGTRLTVT.

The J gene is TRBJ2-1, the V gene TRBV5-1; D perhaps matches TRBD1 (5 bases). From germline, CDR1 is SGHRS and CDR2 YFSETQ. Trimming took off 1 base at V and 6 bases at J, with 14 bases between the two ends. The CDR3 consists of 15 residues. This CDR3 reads CASSLWQGAPNEQFF. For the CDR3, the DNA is TGCGCCAGCAGCTTGTGGCAGGGTGCCCCCAATGAGCAGTTCTTC.

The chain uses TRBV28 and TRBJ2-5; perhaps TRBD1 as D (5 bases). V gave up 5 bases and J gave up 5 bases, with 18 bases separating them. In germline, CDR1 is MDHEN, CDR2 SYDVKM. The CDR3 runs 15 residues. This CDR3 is CASSPPDSLRETQYF. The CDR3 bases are TGTGCCAGCAGTCCCCCCGACAGTCTCCGTGAGACCCAGTACTTC. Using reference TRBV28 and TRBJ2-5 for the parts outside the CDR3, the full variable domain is DVKVTQSSRYLVKRTGEKVFLECVQDMDHENMFWYRQDPGLGLRLIYFSYDVKMKEKGDIPEGYSVSREKKERFSLILESASTNQTSMYLCASSPPDSLRETQYFGPGTRLLVL.

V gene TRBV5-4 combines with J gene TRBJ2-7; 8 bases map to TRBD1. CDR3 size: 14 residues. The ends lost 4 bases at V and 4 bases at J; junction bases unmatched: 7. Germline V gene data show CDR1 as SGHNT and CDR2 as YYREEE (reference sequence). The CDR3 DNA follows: TGTGCCAGCAGCGCGGACAGGGCCTTTTACGAGCAGTACTTC. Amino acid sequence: CASSADRAFYEQYF.

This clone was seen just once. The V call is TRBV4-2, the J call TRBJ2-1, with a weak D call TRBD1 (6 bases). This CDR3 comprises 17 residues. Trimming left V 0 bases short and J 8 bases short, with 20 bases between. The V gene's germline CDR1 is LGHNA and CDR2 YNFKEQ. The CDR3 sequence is CASSQDISRGGYDEQFF. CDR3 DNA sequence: TGTGCCAGCAGCCAAGATATTAGTAGAGGGGGATATGATGAGCAGTTCTTC.

The CDR3 sequence: CASRRLESRQYF. The CDR3 bases are TGTGCCAGCAGGAGACTCGAAAGTCGCCAGTACTTC. V usage is TRBV11-3 and J usage is TRBJ2-7; D gene uncertain. CDR1 and CDR2 (germline): SGHNT, YENEEA. This CDR3 spans 12 amino acids. The germline V and J ends were trimmed by 6 bases and 10 bases, with 16 bases remaining between them.